A selection of T cell receptor beta chains follows, all from one sample in a study of neoadjuvant nivolumab and ipilimumab in lung cancer. Using immunoSEQ multiplex PCR, the repertoire was profiled, and TCRdb retains in-frame clones only, with some absent. Among approximately 29,000 clones, over 75% were seen once, and the ten largest hold around 4.8%. Source: peripheral blood, taken after neoadjuvant nivolumab, alone or with ipilimumab, at or shortly before surgery. The receptors shown here come from an adult with non-small cell lung cancer. Both conserved end residues are part of each CDR3. The D gene is left open where the match is weak. The size field is filled for only some rows; it gives once, few, many or a size class.

cdr3_aa cdr3_nt clone_size j_call d_call v_call
CASSPPQGYEQYF TGTGCCAGTAGTCCCCCCCAGGGGTACGAGCAGTACTTC . TRBJ2-7 . TRBV19
CASSFSSGGYEQFF TGTGCCAGCAGCTTTTCGAGCGGGGGCTATGAGCAGTTCTTC . TRBJ2-1 TRBD2 TRBV7-8
CASSPQGGESEAFF TGTGCCAGCTCACCCCAGGGAGGGGAGTCTGAAGCTTTCTTT . TRBJ1-1 . TRBV18
CASSLGVTSPVNTIYF TGTGCCAGCAGCTTAGGCGTGACATCTCCTGTAAACACCATATATTTT . TRBJ1-3 . TRBV13
CASATTSQPQHF TGTGCCAGCGCCACGACTAGTCAGCCCCAGCATTTT . TRBJ1-5 . TRBV7-2
CASTHWGGELFF TGTGCCAGCACCCACTGGGGGGGGGAGCTGTTTTTT . TRBJ2-2 . TRBV27
CASSLGQALSGYTF TGTGCCAGCAGTTTGGGACAGGCTTTAAGCGGCTACACCTTC . TRBJ1-2 TRBD1 TRBV6-5
CASSFGRGRNSPLHF TGTGCCAGCAGCTTCGGCAGGGGGAGAAATTCACCCCTCCACTTT few TRBJ1-6 TRBD1 TRBV5-4
CASSLLGQEHNSPLHF TGTGCCAGCAGCTTACTGGGCCAAGAGCATAATTCACCCCTCCACTTT once TRBJ1-6 . TRBV7-8
CASSRGQGPYNEQFF TGTGCCAGCAGCCGGGGACAGGGCCCCTACAATGAGCAGTTCTTC . TRBJ2-1 TRBD1 TRBV11-2
CASSLARRGDEQFF TGCGCCAGCAGCTTGGCCAGAAGGGGCGATGAGCAGTTCTTC once TRBJ2-1 . TRBV5-1
CASSEFGASWQGRRSGNTIYF TGTGCCAGCAGTGAATTTGGGGCATCTTGGCAGGGGCGACGATCTGGAAACACCATATATTTT . TRBJ1-3 . TRBV6-1
CASISRAGTEAFF TGTGCCAGCATTTCACGGGCGGGGACTGAAGCTTTCTTT . TRBJ1-1 . TRBV6-5
CASSLGGGQEQYF TGTGCCAGCAGCTTAGGTGGGGGGCAGGAGCAGTACTTC . TRBJ2-7 . TRBV11-3
CASSSGGRRKNIQYF TGTGCCAGCAGCTCAGGGGGCCGTCGCAAAAACATTCAGTACTTC . TRBJ2-4 TRBD1 TRBV27
CASSPDSYEQYF TGTGCCAGCTCACCAGACAGCTACGAGCAGTACTTC . TRBJ2-7 . TRBV18
CASSLDKYNSPLHF TGTGCCAGCAGCTTAGACAAGTATAATTCACCCCTCCACTTT few TRBJ1-6 . TRBV7-9
CASSSITGSYEQYF TGTGCCAGCAGCTCAATCACCGGGAGCTACGAGCAGTACTTC . TRBJ2-7 . TRBV11-2